Listed here are 29 T cell receptor beta chains from one sample, sequenced in a study of siplizumab effects on memory and regulatory T cells (dated by TCRdb to about 2019). Libraries were built with the immunoSEQ multiplex PCR assay. The source is immuneACCESS, and TCRdb retained only in-frame sequences with V and J called. Part of the clones is not carried over; for the studies checked, unresolved V genes explain less than half of this, and the remainder is unexplained. Counted in this sample were roughly 100,000 clones; 96% of them appeared once. The ten largest make up around 0.031% of the sample. What was sequenced was naive CD4+ T cells sorted from blood. The sample's cell subset or site label is to be understood as: unstimulated naive T cells. The receptors derive from a human donor in good health.

The chain's CDR3 is CASSRPTSGGRLGDEQYF. The CDR3 coding sequence is TGTGCCAGCAGCCGCCCGACTAGCGGGGGGCGCCTCGGGGACGAGCAGTACTTC. The rearrangement joins TRBV7-2 to TRBJ2-7; TRBD2 agrees at 13 bases. There are 18 residues in the CDR3. Unmatched junction bases numbered 15, after V lost 5 bases and J lost 5 bases. Germline V lookup: CDR1 SGHTA, CDR2 FQGNSA.

This chain connects TRBV7-2 to TRBJ2-1; 10 nucleotides agree with TRBD2. The CDR3 has 16 amino acids. The germline V gene encodes CDR1 SGHTA and CDR2 FQGNSA. After removal of 5 bases from V and 1 base from J, the junction contained 5 bases not matched to a gene. The CDR3 region has the DNA TGTGCCAGCAGCACACTAGCGGGGATTTCCTACAATGAGCAGTTCTTC. Protein sequence: CASSTLAGISYNEQFF.

This chain links TRBV19 with TRBJ1-5, with TRBD1 as a possible D gene (6 bases). The CDR3 is 15 residues long. CDR1 and CDR2 from the germline V gene are LNHDA and SQIVND (reference sequence). The V end lost 5 bases, the J end lost 3 bases, and 14 bases lay between the germline ends. The CDR3 sequence is CASSSHRDTNQPQHF. The CDR3 DNA follows: TGTGCCAGTAGTTCACACCGGGACACCAATCAGCCCCAGCATTTT.

This clone appeared a single time. The chain has TRBV6-5 and TRBJ2-3; D not certain. V was trimmed by 3 bases and J by 1 base, leaving 8 bases between them. CDR1 is MNHEY, CDR2 SVGAGI, per germline. The CDR3 sequence is 14 residues long. The CDR3 DNA sequence: TGTGCCAGCAGTTATAATCGCCGCACAGATACGCAGTATTTT. It is translated as CASSYNRRTDTQYF.

The J gene is TRBJ2-5, the V gene TRBV18; 8 positions agree with TRBD1. Germline assignment: CDR1 KGHSH and CDR2 LQKENI. The CDR3 has 17 amino acids. V dropped 5 bases and J dropped 5; count of bases not matched to a gene: 16. In nucleotides, the CDR3 is TGTGCCAGCTCATCTACGGACCCCGGACAGGGCGGGGAGACCCAGTACTTC. It encodes CASSSTDPGQGGETQYF.

The CDR3 here is CASRQETGIPEQYF. In DNA form, the CDR3 reads TGTGCCAGCAGGCAGGAGACAGGAATCCCCGAGCAGTACTTC. This chain uses TRBV5-4 with TRBJ2-7, with D perhaps matching TRBD1 (6 bases). The CDR3 totals 14 residues. Trimming cost V 5 bases and J 6 bases, with 18 bases left between them. Per germline, CDR1 SGHNT and CDR2 YYREEE (reference sequence).

This clone was detected once. V is TRBV4-3 and J is TRBJ2-5; D gene ambiguous. CDR1 is LGHNA and CDR2 is YSLEER in the germline V gene. The CDR3 length is 14 residues. V lost 1 base to trimming and J lost 2 bases, with 8 bases between them. CDR3 nucleotides: TGCGCCAGCAGCCAAGTTAACGGACAAGAGACCCAGTACTTC. Protein sequence: CASSQVNGQETQYF.

The chain has TRBV7-2 and TRBJ1-1; D possibly corresponds to TRBD1 (5 bases). CDR3 size: 14 residues. Germline V CDR1 and CDR2: SGHTA, FQGNSA. V was cut by 6 bases and J by 0 bases, with 11 bases left in between. In nucleotides, the CDR3 is TGTGCCAGCAGGTATGGGGGGATGAACACTGAAGCTTTCTTT. Translated: CASRYGGMNTEAFF.

This clone has a single count. The chain links TRBV7-9 to TRBJ2-7; no clear D gene. CDR1 is SEHNR, CDR2 FQNEAQ, per germline (reference sequence). V gave up 3 bases and J gave up 3 bases, with 3 bases separating them. This CDR3 is 11 amino acids long. The DNA of the CDR3 is TGTGCCAGCAGCTTTAACTACGAGCAGTACTTC. Encoded protein: CASSFNYEQYF.

The chain links TRBV19 to TRBJ2-7; D possibly corresponds to TRBD2 (6 bases). This CDR3 comprises 10 residues. The V gene's germline CDR1 is LNHDA and CDR2 SQIVND (reference sequence). Trimming took off 9 bases at V and 6 bases at J, with 9 bases between the two ends. Here the CDR3 DNA reads TGTGCCAGAGGCGGGACCGAGCAGTACTTC. Translated: CARGGTEQYF.

The J gene is TRBJ2-7, the V gene TRBV5-1; possible D gene TRBD2, 10 bases. With 8 bases removed from V and 3 bases from J, the gap between germline ends came to 24 bases. The CDR3 has 16 residues. Germline V CDR1 and CDR2: SGHRS, YFSETQ. CDR3 nucleotides: TGCGCCAGTGGACAGGGGTTTTTAGCGGGGGGCTACGAGCAGTACTTC. It specifies CASGQGFLAGGYEQYF.

This chain joins TRBV18 and TRBJ2-3; 8 bases match TRBD1. CDR3 size: 15 residues. CDR1 and CDR2 from the germline V gene are KGHSH and LQKENI. The V and J ends lost 2 bases and 4 bases, in that order; junction bases with no gene match: 5. CDR3 coding DNA: TGTGCCAGCTCACCAAGGCAGGGGGCTCCAGATACGCAGTATTTT. This gives the protein CASSPRQGAPDTQYF.

The chain links TRBV6-5 to TRBJ1-2; D uncertain. The germline V and J ends were trimmed by 5 bases and 2 bases, with 9 bases remaining between them. Germline CDR1 and CDR2: MNHEY and SVGAGI. CDR3 length: 13 residues. Here the CDR3 DNA reads TGTGCCAGCAGTGAAGATAGAAACTATGGCTACACCTTC. Its protein product is CASSEDRNYGYTF.

This rearrangement joins TRBV28 to TRBJ2-3; 9 bases agree with TRBD1. The CDR3 has 14 residues. After removal of 7 bases from V and 8 bases from J, the junction contained 10 bases not matched to a gene. Germline assignment: CDR1 MDHEN and CDR2 SYDVKM. The CDR3 loop is CASTWDRVVGTQYF. CDR3 coding DNA: TGTGCCAGCACCTGGGACAGGGTAGTGGGTACGCAGTATTTT.

This chain joins TRBV19 and TRBJ2-7; TRBD1 aligns across 7 bases. Germline V CDR1 and CDR2: LNHDA, SQIVND (reference sequence). The CDR3 is 13 residues long. Trimming removed 5 bases from V and 9 bases from J; junction bases left unmatched: 10. The CDR3 here is CASSPSVPGGQYF. The CDR3 DNA reads TGTGCCAGTAGTCCCTCGGTCCCAGGGGGGCAGTACTTC.

The rearrangement joins TRBV4-1 to TRBJ1-2; 7 nucleotides line up with TRBD1. The CDR3 consists of 14 residues. The J segment lost 4 bases and the V segment lost 5 bases, leaving 7 bases of the junction unmatched. The germline gives CDR1 MGHRA, CDR2 YSYEKL. This chain's CDR3 is CASSNEDRLYGYTF. CDR3 DNA sequence: TGCGCCAGCAGCAATGAGGACAGGCTCTATGGCTACACCTTC.

DNA of the CDR3: TGTGCCAGCAGTTTACACGCCCAGGGACTAGCGGGGGGCCATGAGCAGTTCTTC. Its translation: CASSLHAQGLAGGHEQFF. This chain connects TRBV2 to TRBJ2-1, with 15 bases aligning to TRBD2. CDR3 length equals 18 residues. Germline V gene data show CDR1 as SNHLY and CDR2 as FYNNEI. After removal of 5 bases from V and 8 bases from J, the junction contained 13 bases not matched to a gene.

This clone was observed once. The chain uses TRBV28 and TRBJ2-7, with 8 bases fitting TRBD1. Germline V gives CDR1 MDHEN, CDR2 SYDVKM. Trimming took 4 bases from V and 10 from J; bases not matched to a gene: 15. The length of the CDR3 is 15 residues. The CDR3 reads CASSSPSAGGGEQYF. CDR3 sequence (DNA): TGTGCCAGCAGTTCCCCATCCGCAGGGGGCGGCGAACAGTACTTC.

This clone was counted a single time. The J gene is TRBJ2-6, the V gene TRBV19; 10 nucleotides line up with TRBD1. CDR1 is LNHDA and CDR2 is SQIVND in the germline V gene (reference sequence). Germline trimming cut 8 bases from V and 2 bases from J; bases unmatched to any gene: 6. The CDR3 covers 16 residues. The CDR3 DNA reads TGTGCCAGTGGGGACAGGGGCCCCCCTGGGGCCAACGTCCTGACTTTC. Amino acids: CASGDRGPPGANVLTF.

The V gene is TRBV2, the J gene TRBJ2-3; D may be TRBD2 (7 bases). Germline CDR1 reads SNHLY; CDR2 reads FYNNEI. The CDR3 is 18 residues long. Trimming removed 0 bases from V and 2 bases from J, with 18 bases in between. In DNA, the CDR3 is TGTGCCAGCAGTGAAGCTCGGCGGGGGCTTTACCCCACAGATACGCAGTATTTT. The encoded protein is CASSEARRGLYPTDTQYF.

This clone is a singleton in its sample. The V gene is TRBV6-1, the J gene TRBJ2-3, with 10 positions matching TRBD2. The trim removed 2 bases at V and 2 bases at J, leaving 4 bases unmatched. CDR1 is MNHNS, CDR2 SASEGT, per germline. This CDR3 is built from 16 residues. The CDR3 sequence is CASSELAGAYTDTQYF. In nucleotides, the CDR3 is TGTGCCAGCAGTGAACTAGCGGGGGCCTACACAGATACGCAGTATTTT.

V is TRBV30 and J is TRBJ1-3, with 7 positions matching TRBD1. CDR1 is GTSNPN and CDR2 is SVGIG in the germline V gene (reference sequence). There are 16 residues in the CDR3. V shed 7 bases and J 0 bases; nucleotides not matched to a gene: 12. The CDR3 region is CASLFSGTASGNTIYF. CDR3 DNA sequence: TGTGCCTCATTATTTTCGGGGACAGCCTCTGGAAACACCATATATTTT.

The chain has TRBV7-8 and TRBJ2-2; 8 positions match TRBD1. From germline, CDR1 is SGHVS and CDR2 FQNEAQ. The J segment lost 6 bases and the V segment lost 10 bases, leaving 7 bases of the junction unmatched. This CDR3 has 13 amino acids. In DNA, the CDR3 is TGTGCCAACACAGGGGGAGCACCCGGGGAGCTGTTTTTT. This codes for CANTGGAPGELFF.

The rearrangement links TRBV7-2 to TRBJ2-3, with D hard to call. This CDR3 is 13 amino acids long. V lost 6 bases and J 0 bases, leaving 7 bases between the germline ends. Germline loops: CDR1 SGHTA, CDR2 FQGNSA. As DNA, the CDR3 is TGTGCCAGCAGTTTTGAGAGCACAGATACGCAGTATTTT. Encoded protein: CASSFESTDTQYF.

The rearrangement joins TRBV18 to TRBJ2-7, with D unresolved. The CDR3 has 12 amino acids. CDR1 is KGHSH and CDR2 is LQKENI in the germline V gene. V shed 3 bases and J shed 1 base, with 4 bases lying between them. The CDR3 sequence is CASSPGSYEQYF. DNA for the CDR3: TGTGCCAGCTCACCGGGTTCCTACGAGCAGTACTTC.

The chain carries TRBV7-3 and TRBJ2-2; 7 bases are a match to TRBD1. Per the germline V gene, CDR1 is SGHTA and CDR2 is FQGTGA. The CDR3 length is 15 residues. Trimming removed 5 bases from V and 4 bases from J; junction bases left unmatched: 7. This CDR3 reads CASSQSGQPTGELFF. The CDR3 region has the DNA TGTGCCAGCAGCCAGTCGGGACAGCCCACCGGGGAGCTGTTTTTT.

The gene calls are TRBV7-9 and TRBJ2-2; 8 positions agree with TRBD2. V lost 5 bases to trimming and J lost 4 bases; unmatched junction nucleotides: 6. CDR1 and CDR2 (germline): SEHNR, FQNEAQ (reference sequence). The CDR3 extends over 15 amino acids. CDR3 DNA: TGTGCCAGCAGCCCCTGGGCGGGGGGCACCGGGGAGCTGTTTTTT. Translated, it gives CASSPWAGGTGELFF.

The chain carries TRBV6-6 and TRBJ1-1; tentative D call: TRBD1 (6 bases). V was shortened by 7 bases and J by 3 bases, with 12 bases between the two germline ends. CDR1 and CDR2 from the germline V gene are MNHNY and SVGAGI (reference sequence). The CDR3 extends over 13 amino acids. CDR3 amino acids: CASINRADTEAFF. CDR3 DNA: TGTGCCAGCATTAACAGGGCTGACACTGAAGCTTTCTTT.

This chain joins TRBV10-3 and TRBJ2-7, with D possibly matching TRBD1 (6 bases). CDR3 length equals 14 residues. The V gene's germline CDR1 is ENHRY and CDR2 SYGVKD. Trimming removed 0 bases at V and 2 bases at J, with 8 bases between. In DNA form, the CDR3 reads TGTGCCATCAGTGAGTCGGGACAAGCCTACGAGCAGTACTTC. Protein product: CAISESGQAYEQYF.